This is a list of T cell receptor beta chains from one sample in a study of shared clonotypes between healthy human individuals. Sequenced by immunoSEQ multiplex PCR; TCRdb stores in-frame clones only, minus some. This sample yields some 1.1 million clones, of which roughly 80% are seen a single time; approximately 0.95% belongs to the top ten. The sequencing input was memory CD4+ T cells from PBMCs. Receptors were obtained from a man in his late teens or twenties in good health. Some clones in this sample may be carry-over from other donors' samples. Each CDR3 is given with its conserved first and last residue. Fields, in order: J gene, clone size, D gene, V gene, CDR3 protein, CDR3 DNA. The D gene is left open where the match is weak. For some rows the clone size is stated as once, few or many, or as a class when expanded; others skip it.

J: TRBJ1-2
size: -
D: TRBD1
V: TRBV5-5
CDR3: CASSLEGQSNYGYTF
DNA: TGTGCCAGCAGCTTGGAGGGACAGAGTAACTATGGCTACACCTTC

J: TRBJ1-3
size: few
D: -
V: TRBV4-1
CDR3: CASSQANGNTIYF
DNA: TGCGCCAGCAGCCAAGCTAACGGGAACACCATATATTTT

J: TRBJ2-7
size: few
D: TRBD1
V: TRBV6-1
CDR3: CASSEAFGQGSYEQYF
DNA: TGTGCCAGCAGTGAAGCTTTTGGACAGGGGTCCTACGAGCAGTACTTC

J: TRBJ1-6
size: few
D: -
V: TRBV28
CDR3: CASKGYRGGIRNSPLHF
DNA: TGTGCCAGCAAAGGGTACCGTGGGGGGATTCGCAATTCACCCCTCCACTTT

J: TRBJ1-5
size: -
D: -
V: TRBV7-2
CDR3: CASSLQQGFDQPQHF
DNA: TGTGCCAGCAGCTTACAACAGGGCTTCGATCAGCCCCAGCATTTT

J: TRBJ1-2
size: -
D: -
V: TRBV6-1
CDR3: CASTFTGGYTF
DNA: TGTGCCAGCACCTTTACTGGGGGCTACACCTTC

J: TRBJ2-7
size: once
D: TRBD1
V: TRBV5-4
CDR3: CASSGPGTGALEQYF
DNA: TGTGCCAGCAGTGGGCCCGGGACAGGCGCCCTCGAGCAGTACTTC

J: TRBJ1-5
size: few
D: -
V: TRBV19
CDR3: CASKAGTDYQPQHF
DNA: TGTGCCAGTAAGGCCGGGACGGACTATCAGCCCCAGCATTTT

J: TRBJ1-3
size: -
D: -
V: TRBV7-8
CDR3: CASSPGGTNSGNTIYF
DNA: TGTGCCAGCAGCCCAGGCGGGACAAACTCTGGAAACACCATATATTTT

J: TRBJ1-5
size: -
D: -
V: TRBV28
CDR3: CASSFPQMGNQPQHF
DNA: TGTGCCAGCAGTTTCCCCCAGATGGGCAATCAGCCCCAGCATTTT

J: TRBJ2-1
size: -
D: -
V: TRBV11-3
CDR3: CASSSRKGGRGSYNEQFF
DNA: TGTGCCAGCAGCTCCCGAAAAGGTGGGAGAGGTTCCTACAATGAGCAGTTCTTC

J: TRBJ2-3
size: -
D: -
V: TRBV4-2
CDR3: CASRLAGVKDTQYF
DNA: TGTGCCAGCAGGCTAGCTGGGGTGAAAGATACGCAGTATTTT

J: TRBJ2-3
size: -
D: -
V: TRBV7-9
CDR3: CASSPAGTDTQYF
DNA: TGTGCCAGCAGCCCCGCGGGCACAGATACGCAGTATTTT

J: TRBJ2-5
size: -
D: -
V: TRBV2
CDR3: CASIGEIAETQYF
DNA: TGTGCCAGCATTGGAGAGATAGCAGAGACCCAGTACTTC

J: TRBJ2-1
size: -
D: TRBD1
V: TRBV15
CDR3: CATSSDRGTYNEQFF
DNA: TGTGCCACCAGCAGCGACAGGGGCACTTACAATGAGCAGTTCTTC

J: TRBJ2-2
size: -
D: -
V: TRBV6-6
CDR3: CASRPLEGTGELFF
DNA: TGTGCCAGCAGGCCGCTTGAGGGGACTGGGGAGCTGTTTTTT

J: TRBJ2-7
size: -
D: TRBD1
V: TRBV5-1
CDR3: CASSLPPAKGAGGQYF
DNA: TGCGCCAGCAGCTTACCCCCGGCTAAGGGGGCTGGAGGGCAGTACTTC

J: TRBJ2-5
size: -
D: -
V: TRBV28
CDR3: CASSPRETQYF
DNA: TGTGCCAGCAGTCCTAGGGAGACCCAGTACTTC

J: TRBJ1-1
size: few
D: -
V: TRBV7-2
CDR3: CASRLGMRGAFF
DNA: TGTGCCAGCAGGTTGGGGATGCGTGGAGCTTTCTTT

J: TRBJ2-6
size: -
D: TRBD2
V: TRBV5-1
CDR3: CASGRAGANVLTF
DNA: TGCGCCAGCGGGAGGGCTGGGGCCAACGTCCTGACTTTC

J: TRBJ1-3
size: -
D: -
V: TRBV9
CDR3: CASSAQPPGSGNTIYF
DNA: TGTGCCAGCAGCGCGCAACCCCCGGGCTCTGGAAACACCATATATTTT

J: TRBJ2-1
size: -
D: TRBD2
V: TRBV10-2
CDR3: CASSGPPRFLSSGSRFYNEQFF
DNA: TGCGCCAGCAGTGGGCCTCCCCGGTTTTTGTCTAGCGGGTCCCGTTTCTACAATGAGCAGTTCTTC

J: TRBJ2-2
size: -
D: TRBD1
V: TRBV6-6
CDR3: CASSFRQGNTGELFF
DNA: TGTGCCAGCAGTTTCCGACAGGGGAACACCGGGGAGCTGTTTTTT

J: TRBJ1-5
size: -
D: -
V: TRBV2
CDR3: CASSPGGEAQPQHF
DNA: TGTGCCAGCAGCCCCGGGGGAGAGGCTCAGCCCCAGCATTTT

J: TRBJ2-2
size: -
D: -
V: TRBV5-4
CDR3: CASRIEGPSNTGELFF
DNA: TGTGCCAGCAGGATAGAGGGCCCCTCGAACACCGGGGAGCTGTTTTTT

J: TRBJ1-2
size: -
D: -
V: TRBV7-2
CDR3: CASSFRAGEQFF
DNA: TGTGCCAGCAGCTTTAGGGCGGGGGAGCAGTTTTTC

J: TRBJ1-2
size: -
D: -
V: TRBV6-5
CDR3: CASSLAGANYGYTF
DNA: TGTGCCAGCAGCCTGGCTGGGGCTAACTATGGCTACACCTTC

J: TRBJ1-2
size: -
D: TRBD1
V: TRBV4-2
CDR3: CASSLPGQGHGYTF
DNA: TGTGCCAGCAGCTTACCGGGACAGGGTCATGGCTACACCTTC

J: TRBJ1-3
size: -
D: -
V: TRBV2
CDR3: CASRAGVSGNTIYF
DNA: TGTGCCAGCAGGGCGGGGGTCTCTGGAAACACCATATATTTT

J: TRBJ2-5
size: -
D: -
V: TRBV4-1
CDR3: CASSQASSGKETQYF
DNA: TGCGCCAGCAGCCAAGCTTCCAGCGGAAAAGAGACCCAGTACTTC

J: TRBJ2-7
size: -
D: TRBD2
V: TRBV28
CDR3: CASSYGGTSGTLRFYEQYF
DNA: TGTGCCAGCAGTTACGGTGGGACTAGCGGGACCCTTCGATTCTACGAGCAGTACTTC

J: TRBJ2-1
size: -
D: TRBD2
V: TRBV6-1
CDR3: CASSISGRDNEQFF
DNA: TGTGCCAGCAGTATTAGCGGGAGGGACAATGAGCAGTTCTTC

J: TRBJ1-5
size: few
D: TRBD1
V: TRBV30
CDR3: CAWSVGQGAQPQHF
DNA: TGTGCCTGGAGTGTGGGGCAGGGGGCGCAGCCCCAGCATTTT

J: TRBJ2-2
size: -
D: -
V: TRBV22-1
CDR3: CPGSARRPNTGELFF
DNA: TGTCCTGGGAGCGCACGGCGGCCGAACACCGGGGAGCTGTTTTTT

J: TRBJ2-2
size: -
D: -
V: TRBV7-7
CDR3: CASSLTQGTGELFF
DNA: TGTGCCAGCAGCTTAACACAGGGAACCGGGGAGCTGTTTTTT

J: TRBJ1-4
size: -
D: -
V: TRBV28
CDR3: CASYDRANEKLFF
DNA: TGTGCCAGTTACGACAGAGCTAATGAAAAACTGTTTTTT

J: TRBJ1-1
size: -
D: -
V: TRBV28
CDR3: CASSTPDSRIEAFF
DNA: TGTGCCAGCAGTACCCCCGACAGTCGGATTGAAGCTTTCTTT

J: TRBJ1-1
size: -
D: TRBD1
V: TRBV11-2
CDR3: CASSFGQGGHTEAFF
DNA: TGTGCCAGCAGCTTCGGACAGGGGGGTCACACTGAAGCTTTCTTT

J: TRBJ2-1
size: -
D: -
V: TRBV6-6
CDR3: CASSYTYYDEQFF
DNA: TGTGCCAGCAGTTACACCTACTACGATGAGCAGTTCTTC

J: TRBJ2-7
size: -
D: -
V: TRBV5-6
CDR3: CASSPGLEAPFTYEQYF
DNA: TGTGCCAGCAGCCCTGGACTCGAGGCACCCTTTACCTACGAGCAGTACTTC

J: TRBJ1-2
size: -
D: -
V: TRBV9
CDR3: CASSEASGVARGYTF
DNA: TGTGCCAGCAGCGAGGCGTCCGGAGTAGCGCGTGGCTACACCTTC

J: TRBJ2-7
size: few
D: -
V: TRBV23-1
CDR3: CASRTSEQYF
DNA: TGCGCCAGCAGGACCAGCGAGCAGTACTTC

J: TRBJ1-1
size: few
D: -
V: TRBV28
CDR3: CASRAPLNTEAFF
DNA: TGTGCCAGCCGGGCGCCGCTGAACACTGAAGCTTTCTTT

J: TRBJ2-1
size: -
D: TRBD2
V: TRBV28
CDR3: CASSTSGDVINNEQFF
DNA: TGTGCCAGCAGTACTAGCGGGGACGTCATAAACAATGAGCAGTTCTTC

J: TRBJ1-1
size: -
D: -
V: TRBV28
CDR3: CASSLSAAIEAFF
DNA: TGTGCCAGCAGTTTATCGGCGGCAATCGAAGCTTTCTTT

J: TRBJ1-2
size: -
D: -
V: TRBV30
CDR3: CAWTATDGGGYTF
DNA: TGTGCCTGGACCGCTACCGACGGGGGGGGCTACACCTTC

J: TRBJ2-5
size: -
D: -
V: TRBV25-1
CDR3: CASSESGTYPRGQYF
DNA: TGTGCCAGCAGTGAGTCAGGGACCTACCCGAGAGGGCAGTACTTC

J: TRBJ1-3
size: -
D: TRBD1
V: TRBV9
CDR3: CASSPLGQGAFGNTIYF
DNA: TGTGCCAGCAGCCCCCTCGGACAGGGGGCGTTCGGAAACACCATATATTTT

J: TRBJ2-7
size: few
D: TRBD1
V: TRBV29-1
CDR3: CSVAWDRPYEQYF
DNA: TGCAGCGTTGCCTGGGACAGACCCTACGAGCAGTACTTC

J: TRBJ2-1
size: -
D: TRBD2
V: TRBV2
CDR3: CASSREGSWEQFF
DNA: TGTGCCAGCAGTCGGGAGGGATCGTGGGAGCAGTTCTTC

J: TRBJ2-3
size: -
D: -
V: TRBV7-3
CDR3: CASSLLGITDTQYF
DNA: TGTGCCAGCAGCTTATTGGGGATAACAGATACGCAGTATTTT

J: TRBJ1-5
size: few
D: -
V: TRBV21-1
CDR3: CASSKSSNQPQHF
DNA: TGTGCCAGCAGCAAAAGCAGCAATCAGCCCCAGCATTTT

J: TRBJ1-1
size: many
D: -
V: TRBV13
CDR3: CASSLFGAGLNTEAFF
DNA: TGTGCCAGCAGCTTATTCGGGGCAGGACTGAACACTGAAGCTTTCTTT